Shown below are 30 T cell receptor beta chains from a single sample sequenced in a study of T cell responses to AZD1222 COVID-19 vaccine. Method: immunoSEQ multiplex PCR; TCRdb's copy keeps in-frame clones and lacks some. There are roughly 120,000 clones in the sample; approximately 85% occur only once, and 3.5% to 5% lies in the top ten. Sequenced material: peripheral blood, taken 28 days after the second AZD1222 dose. The origin of the receptors is an adult who received the AZD1222 COVID-19 vaccine.

This clone has a single count. The chain couples TRBV28 to TRBJ1-2; 8 bases align to TRBD1. The V gene's germline CDR1 is MDHEN and CDR2 SYDVKM. V shed 4 bases, J shed 8 bases, and the junction held 6 bases outside the gene matches. The length of the CDR3 is 13 residues. This CDR3 is CASSWQGAGGYTF. In nucleotides, the CDR3 is TGTGCCAGCAGTTGGCAGGGGGCAGGGGGCTACACCTTC.

This clone has a single count. The chain employs TRBV2 and TRBJ2-3; 9 nucleotides line up with TRBD2. There are 15 residues in the CDR3. The V gene end was trimmed by 8 bases and the J gene end by 5 bases; junction bases not matched to a gene: 11. Germline CDR1 is SNHLY and CDR2 is FYNNEI. The CDR3 DNA is TGTGCCAGCGGCCCGGGGCTAGCGGGGATAGATACGCAGTATTTT. This encodes CASGPGLAGIDTQYF. Full variable domain (remainder filled in from reference TRBV2 and TRBJ2-3): EPEVTQTPSHQVTQMGQEVILRCVPISNHLYFYWYRQILGQKVEFLVSFYNNEISEKSEIFDDQFSVERPDGSNFTLKIRSTKLEDSAMYFCASGPGLAGIDTQYFGPGTRLTVL.

The chain carries TRBV3-1 (or the pseudogene TRBV3-2) and TRBJ1-1; no reliable D call. Germline CDR1 and CDR2: LGHDT and YNNKEL (reference sequence). The V end lost 3 bases, the J end lost 1 base, and 9 bases lay between the germline ends. The CDR3 has 14 amino acids. CDR3 amino acids: CASSHGVANTEAFF. Written as DNA, the CDR3 is TGTGCCAGCAGCCACGGGGTTGCGAACACTGAAGCTTTCTTT.

The gene calls are TRBV29-1 and TRBJ2-7; TRBD2 matches 12 bases. CDR3 length: 13 residues. CDR1 and CDR2 from the germline V gene are SQVTM and ANQGSEA. After removal of 6 bases from V and 6 bases from J, the junction contained 6 bases not matched to a gene. CDR3 sequence reads: CSVLAGGQREQYF. CDR3 sequence (DNA): TGCAGCGTACTAGCGGGGGGTCAGCGCGAGCAGTACTTC.

This chain connects TRBV25-1 to TRBJ1-6; D gene unclear. Trimming removed 3 bases at V and 6 bases at J, with 6 bases between. Germline V gene sequence: CDR1 MGHDK, CDR2 SYGVNS. The CDR3 contains 13 residues. CDR3 DNA sequence: TGTGCCAGCAGTGAGTCCCTTAATTCACCCCTCCACTTT. Encoded protein: CASSESLNSPLHF.

CDR3 nucleotides: TGTGCCAGCAGTTTATCTGCCAGCAATCAGCCCCAGCATTTT. This encodes CASSLSASNQPQHF. The chain recombines TRBV27 with TRBJ1-5; unclear D gene. V lost 0 bases and J 1 base, leaving 4 bases between the germline ends. This CDR3 has 14 residues. CDR1 MNHEY and CDR2 SMNVEV come from the germline V gene (reference sequence).

CDR3 region: CASSPPLGSREKLFF. CDR3 nucleotides: TGTGCCAGCTCACCACCGTTGGGCTCCCGGGAAAAACTGTTTTTT. The gene calls are TRBV18 and TRBJ1-4; no clear D. From germline, CDR1 is KGHSH and CDR2 LQKENI. V was shortened by 0 bases and J by 8 bases, with 13 bases between the two germline ends. The CDR3 has 15 amino acids.

Regarding this clone: Other DNA variants within this sample encode the same CDR3. The gene calls are TRBV3-1 (or the pseudogene TRBV3-2) and TRBJ1-2, with 8 positions matching TRBD1. The CDR3 has 16 residues. CDR1 LGHDT and CDR2 YNNKEL come from the germline V gene (reference sequence). V shed 1 base, J shed 1 base, and the junction held 5 bases outside the gene matches. CDR3 sequence reads: CASSQGTGTGNYGYTF. CDR3 DNA: TGTGCCAGCAGCCAAGGGACAGGGACGGGTAACTATGGCTACACCTTC.

V and J are TRBV9 and TRBJ2-5; the D gene is possibly TRBD1 (6 bases). In germline, CDR1 is SGDLS, CDR2 YYNGEE. The CDR3 runs 17 residues. The ends were cut back, 4 bases at V and 5 bases at J, with 24 bases in the middle. The CDR3: CASSPGQFQPGGETQYF. The CDR3 DNA reads TGTGCCAGCAGCCCGGGACAATTCCAACCCGGCGGGGAGACCCAGTACTTC.

The CDR3 loop reads CASSRDPGESEQYF. Written as DNA, the CDR3 is TGTGCCAGCTCACGGGACCCCGGTGAGAGCGAGCAGTACTTC. The J gene is TRBJ2-7, the V gene TRBV18; TRBD1 or TRBD2 may be the D gene (5 bases each). The V gene's germline CDR1 is KGHSH and CDR2 LQKENI. V lost 4 bases and J lost 6, with 16 bases in between. This CDR3 is 14 amino acids long.

The chain carries TRBV3-1 (or the pseudogene TRBV3-2) and TRBJ1-3; the D is unclear. The germline V gene encodes CDR1 LGHDT and CDR2 YNNKEL (reference sequence). The CDR3 consists of 16 residues. Trimming took 1 base from V and 0 from J, leaving 10 bases between them. The chain's CDR3 is CASSQGEAPSGNTIYF. The CDR3 DNA sequence: TGTGCCAGCAGCCAAGGGGAGGCTCCCTCTGGAAACACCATATATTTT.

This chain connects TRBV7-8 to TRBJ1-1; the D gene is possibly TRBD1 (6 bases). This CDR3 has 13 amino acids. V lost 4 bases and J lost 4, with 10 bases in between. The V gene's germline CDR1 is SGHVS and CDR2 FQNEAQ. The CDR3 protein is CASSSNRATEAFF. For the CDR3, the DNA is TGTGCCAGCAGCTCCAACAGGGCCACTGAAGCTTTCTTT.

The V call is TRBV4-1, the J call TRBJ1-2, with a tentative D call TRBD1 (5 bases). CDR3 length equals 16 residues. V lost 0 bases and J lost 11, with 22 bases in between. The germline V gene encodes CDR1 MGHRA and CDR2 YSYEKL. Here the CDR3 reads CASSQESGPQSVGYTF. The CDR3 DNA follows: TGCGCCAGCAGCCAAGAGTCGGGGCCCCAGAGTGTGGGGTACACCTTC.

The chain employs TRBV27 and TRBJ2-7; TRBD2 agrees at 8 bases. CDR1 is MNHEY, CDR2 SMNVEV, per germline (reference sequence). The ends lost 4 bases at V and 3 bases at J; junction bases unmatched: 8. The CDR3 totals 15 residues. The DNA of the CDR3 is TGTGCCAGCAGTTCGTGGGCGGGGGGCGGCTACGAGCAGTACTTC. It translates to CASSSWAGGGYEQYF.

The CDR3 nucleotides read TGCAGTGCTAGTTCCCCGACAGGAACAGGCTACACCTTC. This sequence encodes CSASSPTGTGYTF. The chain has TRBV20-1 and TRBJ1-2, with a weak D call TRBD1 (6 bases). Germline V lookup: CDR1 DFQATT, CDR2 SNEGSKA (reference sequence). The CDR3 covers 13 residues. The V and J ends lost 3 bases and 8 bases respectively, with 16 bases between them.

The rearrangement joins TRBV6-5 to TRBJ2-1; D perhaps matches TRBD2 (5 bases). CDR1 MNHEY and CDR2 SVGAGI come from the germline V gene. Deletions cut 7 bases from V and 3 bases from J, with 10 bases between. The CDR3 has 13 residues. The CDR3 loop reads CASTDLGYNEQFF. Here the CDR3 DNA reads TGTGCCAGCACGGACTTGGGCTACAATGAGCAGTTCTTC.

The chain combines TRBV5-1 with TRBJ2-7; D remains ambiguous. V was cut by 1 base and J by 4 bases, with 12 bases left in between. Germline V gene sequence: CDR1 SGHRS, CDR2 YFSETQ. The CDR3 runs to 14 residues. The CDR3 sequence is CASSLSGTVYEQYF. The CDR3 DNA follows: TGCGCCAGCAGCTTGTCGGGCACCGTATACGAGCAGTACTTC.

This rearrangement joins TRBV28 to TRBJ2-3; D remains ambiguous. CDR1 and CDR2 from the germline V gene are MDHEN and SYDVKM. The ends were cut back, 3 bases at V and 1 base at J, with 23 bases in the middle. This CDR3 region has 19 residues. CDR3 amino acids: CASSFPVLLNGLGTDTQYF. In DNA, the CDR3 is TGTGCCAGCAGTTTCCCCGTTTTGCTCAATGGCTTGGGCACAGATACGCAGTATTTT.

This chain's CDR3 is CSVDGSYNTDTQYF. DNA of the CDR3: TGCAGCGTTGATGGGTCTTATAACACAGATACGCAGTATTTT. The chain is built from TRBV29-1 and TRBJ2-3; D gene ambiguous. Germline CDR1 reads SQVTM; CDR2 reads ANQGSEA. Trimming took 3 bases from V and 2 from J, leaving 12 bases between them. This CDR3 has 14 amino acids.

The J gene is TRBJ1-3, the V gene TRBV11-2; D is unclear. CDR3 length equals 14 residues. Trimming took off 1 base at V and 1 base at J, with 5 bases between the two ends. From germline, CDR1 is SGHAT and CDR2 FQNNGV. CDR3 DNA: TGTGCCAGCAGCTTAGGGAGGTCTGGAAACACCATATATTTT. Translating gives CASSLGRSGNTIYF.

The chain combines TRBV6-5 with TRBJ2-4; D gene unclear. Trimming took off 4 bases at V and 0 bases at J, with 10 bases between the two ends. This CDR3 comprises 15 residues. The V gene's germline CDR1 is MNHEY and CDR2 SVGAGI. This CDR3 is CASSSSTLAKNIQYF. The CDR3 nucleotides read TGTGCCAGCAGTTCAAGCACCCTAGCCAAAAACATTCAGTACTTC.

As regards this clone: Additional DNA sequences in this sample encode the identical CDR3. The chain uses TRBV7-2 and TRBJ1-1, with D possibly matching TRBD1 (6 bases). Germline CDR1 and CDR2: SGHTA and FQGNSA. Between the trimmed V and J ends, which lost 1 base and 1 base, there was a span of 7 bases. CDR3 length: 14 amino acids. The CDR3 reads CASSLVRGNTEAFF. The CDR3 bases are TGTGCCAGCAGCTTAGTCAGGGGGAACACTGAAGCTTTCTTT.

The rearrangement uses TRBV25-1 and TRBJ1-2; 10 bases fit TRBD1. Per germline, CDR1 MGHDK and CDR2 SYGVNS. The CDR3 is 15 amino acids. Losses at the gene ends were 3 bases for V and 4 bases for J; bases not matched to a gene: 5. The CDR3 DNA follows: TGTGCCAGCAGTGATACGGGACAGGGGATCTATGGCTACACCTTC. This gives the protein CASSDTGQGIYGYTF.

This chain joins TRBV6-5 and TRBJ1-1, with D possibly TRBD1 on 6 matching bases. This CDR3 has 15 amino acids. V was clipped by 10 bases and J by 3 bases, with 21 bases between them. Germline V gives CDR1 MNHEY, CDR2 SVGAGI. The CDR3 here is CATGWGRWADTEAFF. The CDR3 nucleotides read TGTGCCACCGGGTGGGGGCGTTGGGCGGACACTGAAGCTTTCTTT.

The gene calls are TRBV24-1 and TRBJ1-1, with TRBD1 identical over 10 bases. The germline V gene encodes CDR1 KGHDR and CDR2 SFDVKD. CDR3 size: 13 residues. The ends lost 4 bases at V and 7 bases at J; junction bases unmatched: 2. The CDR3 is CATSDWTGGEAFF. As DNA, the CDR3 is TGTGCCACCAGTGACTGGACAGGGGGTGAAGCTTTCTTT.

V usage is TRBV6-5 and J usage is TRBJ2-7, with D possibly TRBD1 on 5 matching bases. V dropped 4 bases and J dropped 5 bases, with 9 bases sitting between them. The CDR3 runs to 12 residues. CDR1 MNHEY and CDR2 SVGAGI come from the germline V gene. The CDR3 DNA reads TGTGCCAGCAGTTCCAGGGTCCACGAGCAGTACTTC. It yields the protein CASSSRVHEQYF.

Worth noting for this clone: The junction shows a germline mismatch at one end, possibly a read error. The CDR3 coding sequence is TGTGCCAGCAGTTACGGGACAGCTAAGGAAAAACTGTTTTTT. It yields the protein CASSYGTAKEKLFF. The rearrangement joins TRBV6-5 to TRBJ1-4, with TRBD1 matching 7 bases. Germline V lookup: CDR1 MNHEY, CDR2 SVGAGI. CDR3 size: 14 residues.

This clone was seen a handful of times. The genes are TRBV7-8 and TRBJ2-2; the D is unclear. Trimming left V 4 bases short and J 0 bases short, with 12 bases between. The germline V gene has CDR1 SGHVS and CDR2 FQNEAQ. The CDR3 extends over 16 amino acids. The CDR3, as DNA: TGTGCCAGCAGCTATACATCTACTACGAACACCGGGGAGCTGTTTTTT. Translated: CASSYTSTTNTGELFF.

The chain joins TRBV20-1 to TRBJ1-1; 7 bases fit TRBD1. With 6 bases clipped from V and 8 bases from J, the junction kept 6 bases outside the gene matches. The CDR3 consists of 11 residues. Germline CDR1 reads DFQATT; CDR2 reads SNEGSKA (reference sequence). CDR3 nucleotide sequence: TGCAGTGCCCCTGCGGACAGGGAAGCTTTCTTT. As protein: CSAPADREAFF.

The chain joins TRBV7-9 to TRBJ2-2; perhaps TRBD2 as D (6 bases). Trimming took 4 bases from V and 2 from J, leaving 17 bases between them. CDR1 and CDR2 from the germline V gene are SEHNR and FQNEAQ (reference sequence). The CDR3 extends over 17 amino acids. The DNA of the CDR3 is TGTGCCAGCAGCTCTTGGGACTCCTACCCTAACACCGGGGAGCTGTTTTTT. It is translated as CASSSWDSYPNTGELFF. The entire variable domain, with the rest obtained from reference TRBV7-9 and TRBJ2-2, is as follows: DTGVSQNPRHKITKRGQNVTFRCDPISEHNRLYWYRQTLGQGPEFLTYFQNEAQLEKSRLLSDRFSAERPKGSFSTLEIQRTEQGDSAMYLCASSSWDSYPNTGELFFGEGSRLTVL.